These 25 T cell receptor beta chains were sequenced from one sample in a study of T-cell reconstitution after alpha-beta-depleted transplantation in children. A TCRbeta library incorporating unique molecular identifiers was prepared. TCRdb passed the PCR reads through MiXCR, listing each CDR3 protein once. This table holds about 900,000 distinct CDR3 sequences, around 30% found once. The sample consisted of PBMCs, mostly from graft donor cells, taken 360 days after TCRalphabeta/CD19-depleted stem cell transplant. All receptors derive from a boy younger than two who had a stem cell transplant for SCID, so the T cells may come from the graft donor.

With respect to this clonotype: It is unclear where the CDR3 begins or ends on the DNA, so no DNA is shown, and the CDR3 is as TCRdb lists it. The chain links TRBV6-2 or TRBV6-3 to TRBJ2-7; TRBD1, as called in the table, went unchecked against the DNA. Per germline, CDR1 MNHEY and CDR2 SVGEGT. The CDR3 contains 15 residues when both ends are counted. The CDR3: CASSSSYRDSYEQYF.

At least ten counts were recorded for this clonotype. This sequence joins TRBV12-3 or TRBV12-4 and TRBJ2-5; D is tentatively TRBD1 or TRBD2 (5 bases each). The CDR3 contains 14 residues. The ends were cut back, 3 bases at V and 5 bases at J, with 13 bases in the middle. The CDR3 DNA reads TGTGCCAGCAGTTTCGGTAGGGGACGGGAGACCCAGTACTTC. This gives the protein CASSFGRGRETQYF.

The chain is built from TRBV5-1 and TRBJ2-4; D gene unclear. This CDR3 spans 16 amino acids. V was pared by 0 bases and J by 6 bases, with 16 bases between. Germline V gene lookup returns CDR1 SGHRS and CDR2 YFSETQ. The CDR3 sequence is CASSLGRGPRPNIQYF. CDR3 coding DNA: TGCGCCAGCAGCTTGGGGCGCGGCCCCCGACCAAACATTCAGTACTTC.

The V and J genes are TRBV24-1 and TRBJ2-2; 8 nucleotides agree with TRBD2. V lost 9 bases to trimming and J lost 0 bases; unmatched junction nucleotides: 11. This CDR3 is built from 17 residues. CDR1 is KGHDR, CDR2 SFDVKD, per germline. CDR3 protein: CATEDPGRGANTGELFF. The CDR3 DNA is TGTGCCACCGAAGACCCCGGGAGGGGGGCGAACACCGGGGAGCTGTTTTTT.

CDR3 sequence (DNA): TGCGCCAGCAGCTTGGCGGGGGCGGGGAACATTCAGTACTTC. As protein: CASSLAGAGNIQYF. V and J are TRBV5-1 and TRBJ2-4, with D tentatively TRBD1 or TRBD2 (6 bases each). Germline V gene lookup returns CDR1 SGHRS and CDR2 YFSETQ. With 0 bases removed from V and 7 bases from J, the gap between germline ends came to 11 bases. CDR3 size: 14 residues.

This chain links TRBV4-1 with TRBJ2-1; D might be TRBD1 (6 bases). This CDR3 comprises 16 residues. The V gene lost 4 bases and the J gene lost 4 bases, with 17 bases spanning the gap. Germline loops: CDR1 MGHRA, CDR2 YSYEKL. CDR3 DNA sequence: TGCGCCAGCAGCCGTTTGGACCCGGGACATTACAATGAGCAGTTCTTC. It is translated as CASSRLDPGHYNEQFF.

This clonotype was recorded a few times. The CDR3 loop reads CSVEPRGPYNEQFF. The CDR3 nucleotides read TGCAGCGTTGAGCCCAGGGGCCCCTACAATGAGCAGTTCTTC. The rearrangement joins TRBV29-1 to TRBJ2-1; TRBD1 is a possible D gene (6 bases). CDR1 is SQVTM, CDR2 ANQGSEA, per germline. This CDR3 spans 14 amino acids. V dropped 3 bases and J dropped 2 bases, with 11 bases sitting between them.

This chain uses TRBV29-1 with TRBJ2-1; 8 positions agree with TRBD2. The CDR3 totals 13 residues. J lost 9 bases, V lost 7 bases, and 11 bases had no gene match. Germline V gene lookup returns CDR1 SQVTM and CDR2 ANQGSEA. The CDR3 spells CSAEALAVGEQFF. The CDR3 bases are TGCAGCGCCGAAGCACTAGCGGTCGGTGAGCAGTTCTTC.

The CDR3 coding sequence is TGTGCCATCACCCCACAGGGGCCTAAAATCTACGAGCAGTACTTC. It is translated as CAITPQGPKIYEQYF. The chain couples TRBV10-3 to TRBJ2-7, with TRBD1 matching over 7 bases. The CDR3 consists of 15 residues. J gave up 3 bases and V 7 bases, and 12 bases lay outside the gene matches. The V gene's germline CDR1 is ENHRY and CDR2 SYGVKD.

The chain couples TRBV5-1 to TRBJ2-3; D not certain. This CDR3 spans 16 amino acids. CDR1 SGHRS and CDR2 YFSETQ come from the germline V gene. Trimming shortened V by 0 bases and J by 2 bases, and 13 bases separated the two germline ends. CDR3 amino acids: CASSLASRPFTDTQYF. The CDR3 DNA is TGCGCCAGCAGCTTGGCATCCCGGCCGTTCACAGATACGCAGTATTTT.

The V call is TRBV7-7, the J call TRBJ2-5, with 7 bases matching TRBD1. V was clipped by 5 bases and J by 5 bases; unmatched bases: 14. The CDR3 spans 16 residues. CDR1 and CDR2 (germline): SSHAT, FNYEAQ (reference sequence). This CDR3 reads CASSHGQVPTRETQYF. CDR3 DNA sequence: TGTGCCAGCAGCCACGGACAGGTCCCGACGAGGGAGACCCAGTACTTC.

This chain joins TRBV4-2 and TRBJ2-5, with 9 bases lining up with TRBD1. V was clipped by 2 bases and J by 5 bases; unmatched bases: 9. Germline V gene sequence: CDR1 LGHNA, CDR2 YNFKEQ. The CDR3 spans 16 residues. CDR3 protein: CASSQPWGQGGETQYF. The CDR3 coding sequence is TGTGCCAGCAGCCAACCATGGGGACAGGGCGGGGAGACCCAGTACTTC.

The chain combines TRBV5-1 with TRBJ2-7; maybe TRBD2 (6 bases). V shed 0 bases and J shed 5 bases, with 18 bases lying between them. The CDR3 length is 16 residues. The germline V gene has CDR1 SGHRS and CDR2 YFSETQ. The CDR3 DNA is TGCGCCAGCAGCTTGGAAGCTCTTGCGGGGTTCGACGAGCAGTACTTC. This encodes CASSLEALAGFDEQYF.

This chain connects TRBV9 to TRBJ1-2, with 12 positions matching TRBD1. CDR1 is SGDLS and CDR2 is YYNGEE in the germline V gene. Trimming at V came to 4 bases and at J to 9 bases, leaving 10 bases not matched to a gene. The CDR3 spans 15 residues. The CDR3: CASSSLPGQGASYTF. CDR3 nucleotide sequence: TGTGCCAGCAGCTCCCTCCCGGGACAGGGGGCCAGCTACACCTTC.

The gene calls are TRBV12-3 or TRBV12-4 and TRBJ1-1; no reliable D call. The V gene lost 1 base and the J gene lost 8 bases, with 8 bases spanning the gap. The CDR3 loop spans 12 amino acids. This chain's CDR3 is CASSLDDWEAFF. The CDR3 nucleotides read TGTGCCAGCAGTTTAGACGACTGGGAAGCTTTCTTT.

This clonotype has just a few counts. This chain joins TRBV5-4 and TRBJ2-1; TRBD2 agrees at 11 bases. The CDR3 runs to 18 residues. V gave up 4 bases and J gave up 4 bases; unmatched junction bases: 13. CDR1 is SGHNT and CDR2 is YYREEE in the germline V gene (reference sequence). In DNA form, the CDR3 reads TGTGCCAGCAGCCCTCGGGTAGCGGGGGGGCCGGGGTACAATGAGCAGTTCTTC. This gives the protein CASSPRVAGGPGYNEQFF.

This clonotype has just a few counts. The J gene is TRBJ2-2, the V gene TRBV25-1; 9 bases align to TRBD1. CDR3 length equals 17 residues. CDR1 and CDR2 (germline): MGHDK, SYGVNS. Germline trimming cut 6 bases from V and 5 bases from J; bases unmatched to any gene: 13. The CDR3 DNA sequence: TGTGCCAGCAGGGACGACAGGGGGGGCCTTAGAACCGGGGAGCTGTTTTTT. This codes for CASRDDRGGLRTGELFF.

The J gene is TRBJ1-2, the V gene TRBV12-3 or TRBV12-4; possible D gene TRBD1, 5 bases. The V gene lost 4 bases and the J gene lost 3 bases, with 12 bases spanning the gap. This CDR3 contains 14 residues. DNA for the CDR3: TGTGCCAGCAGTTCCCCGGGGGTAGACTATGGCTACACCTTC. It specifies CASSSPGVDYGYTF.

This clonotype appeared many times. V usage is TRBV10-3 and J usage is TRBJ1-3, with D possibly TRBD1 on 5 matching bases. This CDR3 contains 16 residues. Germline V gene data show CDR1 as ENHRY and CDR2 as SYGVKD. V shed 2 bases and J shed 1 base, with 12 bases lying between them. The DNA of the CDR3 is TGTGCCATCAGTGAGACAGGACCGATATCTGGAAACACCATATATTTT. Encoded protein: CAISETGPISGNTIYF.

This clonotype was observed many times. The gene calls are TRBV9 and TRBJ2-1; D uncertain. Per germline, CDR1 SGDLS and CDR2 YYNGEE. CDR3 length: 10 amino acids. The V end lost 9 bases, the J end lost 10 bases, and 11 bases lay between the germline ends. In DNA, the CDR3 is TGTGCCAAGGCGACGAGAGAGCAGTTCTTC. The encoded protein is CAKATREQFF.

J is TRBJ2-7 and V is TRBV20-1; 8 bases line up with TRBD2. The V gene's germline CDR1 is DFQATT and CDR2 SNEGSKA (reference sequence). The junction had 9 bases not matched to a gene; V was cut back by 0 bases and J by 5 bases. The CDR3 has 15 amino acids. The CDR3 spells CSAREAGAPLDEQYF. The CDR3 DNA reads as TGCAGTGCTAGAGAAGCGGGGGCCCCCCTCGACGAGCAGTACTTC.

This chain connects TRBV3-1 to TRBJ2-3; 12 bases are shared with TRBD2. The V and J ends lost 3 bases and 6 bases, in that order; junction bases with no gene match: 16. The V gene's germline CDR1 is LGHDT and CDR2 YNNKEL (reference sequence). This CDR3 has 19 amino acids. CDR3 sequence (DNA): TGTGCCAGCAGCCACCGAACCGTAAGACTAGCGGGGGCCCCGGATACGCAGTATTTT. Amino acids: CASSHRTVRLAGAPDTQYF.

This clonotype has a single count. The chain recombines TRBV4-2 with TRBJ2-3, with TRBD2 as a possible D gene (6 bases). CDR1 and CDR2 from the germline V gene are LGHNA and YNFKEQ. With 1 base removed from V and 0 bases from J, the gap between germline ends came to 14 bases. The CDR3 sequence is 17 residues long. Here the CDR3 DNA reads TGTGCCAGCAGCCAAGTCGCGGGGTTCCCTAGCACAGATACGCAGTATTTT. This gives the protein CASSQVAGFPSTDTQYF.

This clonotype was seen a handful of times. The chain recombines TRBV4-1 with TRBJ2-1; possible D gene TRBD1, 6 bases. Trimming left V 1 base short and J 10 bases short, with 8 bases between. From germline, CDR1 is MGHRA and CDR2 YSYEKL. The CDR3 runs 12 residues. The CDR3 here is CASSQGGREQFF. In nucleotides, the CDR3 is TGCGCCAGCAGCCAAGGGGGGCGGGAGCAGTTCTTC.

This clonotype has just a few counts. The CDR3 loop is CATSSTASTDTQYF. CDR3 in DNA: TGTGCCACCAGCAGCACAGCTTCCACAGATACGCAGTATTTT. The V call is TRBV15, the J call TRBJ2-3, with unresolved D. Germline V lookup: CDR1 LNHNV, CDR2 YYDKDF (reference sequence). The CDR3 covers 14 residues. Trimming cost V 3 bases and J 2 bases, with 9 bases left between them.